The clone carrying this T cell receptor (beta chain) has only a few counts. Its antigen remains unknown. TCRdb recomputed calls from the RT-PCR reads with MiXCR, one row per CDR3 protein. Of around 540,000 distinct CDR3 sequences in the sample, 10% to 15% were seen once. This specimen belongs to a study of response to subunit inactivated influenza vaccine. Germline-derived CDR1 and CDR2 are LGHNA and YSLEER. The CDR3 contains 17 residues. Trimming pared 2 bases from V and 0 bases from J, leaving 14 bases between. Study-wide points: New T cells are recruited in small numbers by each seasonal influenza vaccination, according to the authors' suggestion.

The receptor's source is a man aged 50 to 59 who received an inactivated influenza vaccine. V gene TRBV4-3 combines with J gene TRBJ2-1; D may be TRBD1 or TRBD2 (5 bases each). Sequences were derived from PBMCs from blood, sampled on the day of vaccination. The CDR3 here is CASSQLGTGSSYNEQFF. CDR3 in DNA: TGCGCCAGCAGCCAACTAGGGACGGGAAGCTCCTACAATGAGCAGTTCTTC.